This TCR delta chain appears in the sequencing data of a study of Vδ1+ human thymocytes. This clone was counted only a few times. Its antigen is not known. Extracted RNA was reverse transcribed into cDNA. CDR3 amplicons came from multiplex PCR with pooled V-gene forward and constant-region reverse primers. TCRdb reprocessed the multiplex PCR reads through CATT. The data show over 45,000 delta-chain clones, around 16% seen once. Deletions cut 1 base from V and 2 bases from J, with 11 bases between. This CDR3 has 15 residues. Per the germline V gene, CDR1 is TSWWSYY and CDR2 is QGS. Study-level results: Thymic TRG and TRD repertoires appeared highly polyclonal.

The sequenced sample consisted of Vdelta1+ gamma-delta thymocytes from the thymus. Sample subset: FACS-sorted CD3+ TCRalphabeta- TCRVdelta1+ TCRVdelta2- thymocytes. The chain employs TRDV1 and TRDJ1, with TRDD3 as a possible D gene (5 bases). This TCR came from a girl less than two years old who had congenital heart surgery. Here the CDR3 reads CALGERYYFTDKLIF. In DNA form, the CDR3 reads TGTGCTCTTGGGGAACGATACTATTTTACCGATAAACTCATCTTT.